The 8 T cell receptor beta chains in this list originate from one sample, sequenced in a study of T-cell reconstitution after alpha-beta-depleted transplantation in children. Unique molecular identifiers were built into the TCRbeta library. TCRdb reprocessed the PCR reads via MiXCR and lists one record per CDR3 protein. The sample records fewer than 550,000 distinct CDR3 sequences, about 10% being singletons. Sequences were derived from PBMCs, sampled before TCRalphabeta/CD19-depleted stem cell transplant. The receptor source for this set is a child aged 2 to 9 with inherited bone marrow failure, due to receive a stem cell transplant.

This clonotype was seen ten or more times. The rearrangement joins TRBV7-2 to TRBJ1-6, with D unclear. V was trimmed by 4 bases and J by 7 bases, leaving 8 bases between them. The V gene's germline CDR1 is SGHTA and CDR2 FQGNSA. CDR3 length equals 13 residues. The CDR3 coding sequence is TGTGCCAGCAGCTCAGTACAGAATTCACCCCTCCACTTT. This translates into CASSSVQNSPLHF.

The chain is built from TRBV7-3 and TRBJ2-2, with D possibly TRBD2 on 5 matching bases. CDR3 length equals 16 residues. The germline gives CDR1 SGHTA, CDR2 FQGTGA. V was pared by 1 base and J by 5 bases, with 14 bases between. CDR3: CASSLMPPSKTGELFF. In DNA form, the CDR3 reads TGTGCCAGCAGCTTAATGCCGCCTAGCAAAACCGGGGAGCTGTTTTTT.

This clonotype was seen many times. The genes are TRBV12-3 or TRBV12-4 and TRBJ1-5; 9 bases align to TRBD1. The ends lost 6 bases at V and 5 bases at J; junction bases unmatched: 5. This CDR3 is built from 14 residues. The CDR3 region has the DNA TGTGCCAGCAGCCCGGGACAGGGCGATCAGCCCCAGCATTTT. Translation gives CASSPGQGDQPQHF.

This clonotype was seen a handful of times. A read error is possible here, since a much larger clone lies one base away. This chain links TRBV13 with TRBJ2-1, with 7 bases matching TRBD2. This CDR3 region has 16 residues. The germline CDR1 and CDR2 sequences are PRHDT and FYEKMQ (reference sequence). V shed 1 base, J shed 5 bases, and the junction held 8 bases outside the gene matches. The CDR3 DNA reads TGTGCCAGCAGCTTAGAGGGTCTAGCGGCAAACAATGAGCAGTTCTTC. Protein: CASSLEGLAANNEQFF.

This clonotype was observed at least ten times. The chain joins TRBV29-1 to TRBJ2-2; 9 bases agree with TRBD1. CDR3 length: 15 residues. CDR1 is SQVTM, CDR2 ANQGSEA, per germline. Trimming took 3 bases from V and 5 from J; bases not matched to a gene: 7. The CDR3 region is CSVDLGQGWTGELFF. CDR3 nucleotides: TGCAGCGTTGATTTGGGACAGGGCTGGACCGGGGAGCTGTTTTTT.

In its sample, this clonotype was seen many times. The chain uses TRBV29-1 and TRBJ2-2; the match to TRBD2 covers 10 bases. V lost 1 base to trimming and J lost 2 bases; unmatched junction nucleotides: 7. Germline V lookup: CDR1 SQVTM, CDR2 ANQGSEA. This CDR3 is 17 amino acids long. The CDR3: CSVEGWEREGNTGELFF. For the CDR3, the DNA is TGCAGCGTTGAAGGCTGGGAGCGGGAGGGCAACACCGGGGAGCTGTTTTTT.

In this sample, this clonotype turned up many times. V and J are TRBV6-6 and TRBJ1-1; the match to TRBD1 covers 7 bases. Germline CDR1 MNHNY, CDR2 SVGAGI (reference sequence). The CDR3 spans 13 residues. With V trimmed by 5 bases and J by 5 bases, 5 bases remained unmatched. The CDR3 spells CASSKDRVTEAFF. CDR3 coding DNA: TGTGCCAGCAGTAAAGACAGGGTAACTGAAGCTTTCTTT.

This clonotype occurred a few times. This rearrangement joins TRBV9 to TRBJ2-3; 8 positions match TRBD2. The junction had 7 bases not matched to a gene; V was cut back by 3 bases and J by 4 bases. The CDR3 runs 15 residues. Per germline, CDR1 SGDLS and CDR2 YYNGEE. CDR3 in DNA: TGTGCCAGCAGCGATTCCGGGACTAGGCCAGATACGCAGTATTTT. Translation: CASSDSGTRPDTQYF.